The rows below give T cell receptor beta chains drawn from one sample of a study of spatial heterogeneity in lung cancer. TCRdb analysed the 5' RACE reads with MiXCR anew, one entry per CDR3 protein. Of around 2,900 distinct CDR3 sequences listed, about 52% are singletons. The sample consisted of lung tumor tissue, taken at surgery. The receptor set was obtained from a male donor with early-stage non-small cell lung cancer. Both conserved end residues are part of each CDR3. The D gene is left open where the match is weak. Size is omitted from some rows. Given values are once, few, many or a class for expanded clones.

TRBJ2-3,NA,TRBV12-3/TRBV12-4,few,CASSLTSPTDTQYF,TGTGCCAGCAGTTTAACAAGCCCCACAGATACGCAGTATTTT
TRBJ2-1,TRBD2,TRBV11-1,NA,CASSLIAGGPTGQFF,TGTGCCAGCAGCTTAATTGCGGGGGGCCCAACGGGGCAGTTCTTC
TRBJ1-1,NA,TRBV29-1,NA,CSVARGGEAFF,TGCAGCGTAGCCAGGGGTGGTGAAGCTTTCTTT
TRBJ2-7,TRBD2,TRBV5-4,few,CASSYGGTSSYEQYF,TGTGCCAGCAGCTACGGGGGGACTAGCTCCTACGAGCAGTACTTC
TRBJ2-5,TRBD2,TRBV19,NA,CASSPTSGGAFIPETQYF,TGTGCCAGTAGTCCGACTAGCGGGGGGGCATTTATTCCCGAGACCCAGTACTTC
TRBJ2-2,NA,TRBV7-2,NA,CASSRVVYGELFF,TGTGCCAGCAGCCGGGTAGTCTACGGGGAGCTGTTTTTT
TRBJ1-2,TRBD1,TRBV7-2,NA,CASSSNTGGSYGYTF,TGTGCCAGCAGCTCGAACACAGGGGGGAGTTATGGCTACACCTTC
TRBJ2-1,NA,TRBV5-1,NA,CASSLIGGEQFF,TGCGCCAGCAGCTTGATCGGGGGTGAGCAGTTCTTC
TRBJ2-7,TRBD1,TRBV27,NA,CASSYGQGTSYEQYF,TGTGCCAGCAGTTATGGACAGGGGACCTCCTACGAGCAGTACTTC
TRBJ2-7,TRBD1,TRBV29-1,few,CSVDSDRDYEQYF,TGCAGCGTTGATTCGGACAGGGACTACGAGCAGTACTTC
TRBJ2-1,NA,TRBV6-5,NA,CASSYYVQPYNEQFF,TGTGCCAGCAGCTATTACGTACAGCCATACAATGAGCAGTTCTTC
TRBJ2-2,NA,TRBV20-1,NA,CSASLGLVRTGELFF,TGCAGTGCCTCATTAGGGCTGGTCCGCACCGGGGAGCTGTTTTTT
TRBJ2-2,TRBD2,TRBV13,few,CASTHVLAGGELFF,TGTGCCAGCACCCACGTTTTAGCGGGCGGGGAGCTGTTTTTT
TRBJ2-2,NA,TRBV4-2,NA,CASSQERTNFYTGELFF,TGTGCCAGCAGCCAAGAAAGGACTAACTTTTACACCGGGGAGCTGTTTTTT
TRBJ2-1,TRBD1,TRBV11-2,NA,CASSSRDRGNEQFF,TGTGCCAGCAGCTCCCGGGACAGGGGCAATGAGCAGTTCTTC
TRBJ2-1,TRBD2,TRBV20-1,NA,CSARHTASGGSGNEQFF,TGCAGTGCTCGCCACACCGCTAGCGGGGGATCGGGGAATGAGCAGTTCTTC
TRBJ2-7,TRBD1,TRBV7-8,NA,CASSPLQGANYEQYF,TGTGCCAGCAGCCCCCTTCAGGGGGCCAACTACGAGCAGTACTTC
TRBJ2-3,NA,TRBV7-9,NA,CASSLNQGTDTQYF,TGTGCCAGCAGCTTAAATCAGGGGACAGATACGCAGTATTTT
TRBJ2-7,TRBD2,TRBV7-2,once,CASSISGTNSYEQYF,TGTGCCAGCAGCATATCCGGGACTAACTCCTACGAGCAGTACTTC
TRBJ2-3,TRBD2,TRBV11-2,NA,CASSPLAGGWSDTQYF,TGTGCCAGCAGTCCCCTAGCGGGGGGGTGGTCAGATACGCAGTATTTT
TRBJ2-1,TRBD2,TRBV7-2,medium-sized,CASSLDRGVNNEQFF,TGTGCCAGCAGCTTAGATCGGGGGGTGAACAATGAGCAGTTCTTC
TRBJ2-2,TRBD1,TRBV6-5,few,CASRPGQGRTGELFF,TGTGCCAGCAGACCGGGACAGGGGAGGACCGGGGAGCTGTTTTTT
TRBJ2-7,TRBD1,TRBV2,NA,CASRDRGNEQYF,TGTGCCAGCAGGGACAGGGGTAACGAGCAGTACTTC
TRBJ2-5,NA,TRBV29-1,NA,CSAAQGQETQYF,TGCAGCGCCGCGCAGGGACAAGAGACCCAGTACTTC
TRBJ2-7,TRBD1,TRBV7-3,few,CASSAGQGDEQYF,TGTGCCAGCAGCGCGGGACAGGGGGACGAGCAGTACTTC
TRBJ2-1,NA,TRBV10-2,few,CASSESLGVYNEQFF,TGCGCCAGCAGTGAGTCGCTGGGGGTCTACAATGAGCAGTTCTTC
TRBJ2-3,NA,TRBV5-1,NA,CASSVTDTSTDTQYF,TGCGCCAGCAGCGTCACGGATACCTCCACAGATACGCAGTATTTT
TRBJ2-3,NA,TRBV7-9,NA,CASTGQGTDTQYF,TGTGCCAGCACAGGGCAGGGCACAGATACGCAGTATTTT
TRBJ2-7,TRBD1,TRBV27,NA,CASSLSFRGTGGYEQYF,TGTGCCAGCAGTTTATCGTTTCGGGGGACAGGGGGCTACGAGCAGTACTTC
TRBJ2-7,TRBD2,TRBV3-1,once,CASSQTGGLAVISYEQYF,TGTGCCAGCAGCCAAACCGGCGGACTAGCGGTCATCTCCTACGAGCAGTACTTC
TRBJ2-1,NA,TRBV5-1,NA,CASSFGLATYNEQFF,TGCGCCAGCAGCTTCGGGCTAGCAACCTACAATGAGCAGTTCTTC
TRBJ2-1,TRBD2,TRBV4-1,few,CASSQVPGGSYNEQFF,TGCGCCAGCAGCCAAGTCCCGGGGGGCTCCTACAATGAGCAGTTCTTC
TRBJ2-1,NA,TRBV25-1,NA,CASSDPGVNEQFF,TGTGCCAGCAGTGACCCAGGGGTTAATGAGCAGTTCTTC
TRBJ2-2,NA,TRBV24-1,NA,CATSDTHNRARYGELFF,TGTGCCACCAGTGATACCCATAACAGGGCTAGGTACGGGGAGCTGTTTTTT
TRBJ2-7,NA,TRBV29-1,NA,CSVVPHLQGYEQYF,TGCAGCGTTGTACCCCACCTACAGGGCTACGAGCAGTACTTC
TRBJ2-1,TRBD2,TRBV29-1,NA,CSVEEGTTNEQFF,TGCAGCGTTGAGGAGGGGACTACCAATGAGCAGTTCTTC
TRBJ2-1,NA,TRBV23-1,NA,CASSQWEDCPSCSYNEQFF,TGCGCCAGCAGTCAATGGGAGGACTGCCCGTCTTGCTCCTACAATGAGCAGTTCTTC
TRBJ2-4,NA,TRBV6-2/TRBV6-3,NA,CASRLGPAKNIQYF,TGTGCCAGCAGGCTTGGCCCCGCCAAAAACATTCAGTACTTC
TRBJ1-4,TRBD1,TRBV4-3,medium-sized,CASSQGGRGREKLFF,TGCGCCAGCAGCCAAGGCGGCAGGGGGCGTGAAAAACTGTTTTTT
TRBJ2-7,TRBD2,TRBV12-3/TRBV12-4,NA,CASRTSGHPYEQYF,TGTGCCAGTAGGACTAGCGGGCACCCCTACGAGCAGTACTTC
TRBJ2-3,TRBD1,TRBV12-3/TRBV12-4,once,CASSPDRGQVTQYF,TGTGCCAGCAGCCCTGACAGGGGGCAAGTTACGCAGTATTTT
TRBJ2-7,NA,TRBV10-3,large,CAISESQGLSYEQYF,TGTGCCATCAGTGAGTCACAGGGCCTTAGCTACGAGCAGTACTTC
TRBJ2-3,NA,TRBV19,NA,CASSTLEGETDTQYF,TGTGCCAGTAGTACCCTCGAGGGCGAGACAGATACGCAGTATTTT
TRBJ2-4,TRBD2,TRBV5-8,NA,CASSLGLAKRDIQYF,TGTGCCAGCAGTTTGGGACTAGCAAAGAGGGACATTCAGTACTTC
TRBJ2-3,NA,TRBV4-2,NA,CASSLHSGSTDTQYF,TGTGCCAGCAGCCTCCATAGCGGAAGCACAGATACGCAGTATTTT
TRBJ2-7,TRBD1,TRBV5-1,NA,CASSLTGDRVEQYF,TGCGCCAGCAGCTTGACAGGGGACCGGGTCGAGCAGTACTTC
TRBJ2-7,TRBD2,TRBV29-1,large,CSEPPPNRLAGADEQYF,TGCAGTGAACCCCCTCCTAATCGACTAGCGGGGGCGGACGAGCAGTACTTC
TRBJ2-2,NA,TRBV11-2,NA,CASSLLDTGELFF,TGTGCCAGCAGCTTATTGGATACGGGGGAGCTGTTTTTT